This T cell receptor beta chain comes out of a study of blood T cell repertoires in COVID-19. At the level of the study: Both acute and convalescent COVID-19 samples were obtained from the United States, Italy and Spain. Nucleic acid was either cDNA or gDNA, and it came from T cells, B-cell-depleted T cells, or PBMCs.

Study processing details: Amplified reference gene primers provided the basis for estimating nucleated cell counts. Measured with immunoSEQ multiplex PCR; TCRdb has only the in-frame clones, and not every one. The DNA was the basis for D and trimming; V, J and clone size are from that table. The table has over 100,000 clones, roughly 83% seen once. The CDR3 extends over 13 amino acids. The V and J genes are TRBV7-5 and TRBJ1-1; TRBD1, as called in the table, went unchecked against the DNA. TRBV7-5 is given as a pseudogene. This TCR was sampled from a woman in her fifties or sixties with acute or convalescent COVID-19. Sequencing was carried out using peripheral blood. The CDR3 DNA reads as TGTGCCAGAAGCTTAGGGGACAGGTTGGAAGCTTTCTTT. Amino acid sequence: CARSLGDRLEAFF.